Each of the 10 T cell receptor beta chains below was sequenced from the same sample in a study of prognosis after radiotherapy for stage I lung cancer. Template was genomic DNA; TCR beta CDR3 amplified in two multiplex PCR rounds. Individual primers that were specific to each TRBV and TRBJ gene served in first-round PCR. TCRdb processed the multiplex PCR reads anew with MiXCR; each CDR3 protein has one entry. The table lists fewer than 65,000 distinct CDR3 sequences, approximately 30% of them singletons. Specimen: PBMCs, collected before or after stereotactic body radiation therapy (not recorded which). All receptors come from a donor of 50 years or more with non-small cell lung cancer.

With respect to this clonotype: This is likely an artifact of a read error, given a far larger clone one base away. The gene calls are TRBV7-9 and TRBJ1-5; D gene uncertain. This CDR3 has 12 residues. Germline lookup yields CDR1 SEHNR and CDR2 FQNEAQ (reference sequence). CDR3 amino acids: CASSLGDHPQHF. In DNA form, the CDR3 reads TGTGCCAGCAGCTTAGGGGATCATCCCCAGCATTTT. Based on the CDR3 plus reference TRBV7-9 and TRBJ1-5, the full variable domain is DTGVSQNPRHKITKRGQNVTFRCDPISEHNRLYWYRQTLGQGPEFLTYFQNEAQLEKSRLLSDRFSAERPKGSFSTLEIQRTEQGDSAMYLCASSLGDHPQHFGDGTRLSIL.

This clonotype was recorded at least ten times. The rearrangement links TRBV12-3 or TRBV12-4 to TRBJ1-6, with TRBD1 matching over 8 bases. With V trimmed by 6 bases and J by 3 bases, 7 bases remained unmatched. This CDR3 contains 16 residues. The CDR3 DNA follows: TGTGCCAGCAGGCCCGGGACAGGACTCTATAATTCACCCCTCCACTTT. It codes for CASRPGTGLYNSPLHF.

This clonotype was found many times. V and J are TRBV9 and TRBJ1-2; tentatively, D is TRBD1 (5 bases). This CDR3 is 13 amino acids long. V was shortened by 0 bases and J by 8 bases, with 11 bases between the two germline ends. The germline V gene has CDR1 SGDLS and CDR2 YYNGEE. This CDR3 is CASSVEGRGGYTF. In DNA form, the CDR3 reads TGTGCCAGCAGCGTAGAGGGACGGGGAGGCTACACCTTC.

Regarding this clonotype: Given a much more abundant clone one base away, this may be a read error. The rearrangement links TRBV9 to TRBJ2-5; D is possibly TRBD2 (6 bases). The CDR3 is 13 amino acids. V lost 6 bases, J lost 5 bases, and 14 bases lay in between. Germline V gives CDR1 SGDLS, CDR2 YYNGEE. The CDR3 nucleotides read TGTGCCAGCATCCGAGCGGAGGGGGAGACCCAGTACTTC. As protein: CASIRAEGETQYF. The full variable domain, in which reference TRBV9 and TRBJ2-5 provide the parts outside the CDR3, is DSGVTQTPKHLITATGQRVTLRCSPRSGDLSVYWYQQSLDQGLQFLIQYYNGEERAKGNILERFSAQQFPDLHSELNLSSLELGDSALYFCASIRAEGETQYFGPGTRLLVL.

This clonotype has just one count. At one of its ends the junction is not consistent with the germline gene, which may arise from a read error. The CDR3 loop reads CSASYNDQENQYF. For the CDR3, the DNA is TGCAGTGCTTCGTATAATGATCAAGAGAACCAGTACTTC. V gene TRBV20-1 combines with J gene TRBJ2-5; no definite D call. The CDR3 spans 13 residues. Germline V gives CDR1 DFQATT, CDR2 SNEGSKA (reference sequence).

The chain has TRBV9 and TRBJ1-4, with TRBD1 matching 7 bases. This CDR3 spans 14 amino acids. Per germline, CDR1 SGDLS and CDR2 YYNGEE. Germline trimming cut 4 bases from V and 5 bases from J; bases unmatched to any gene: 5. In DNA form, the CDR3 reads TGTGCCAGCAGCTCGACAGGGATGAATGAAAAACTGTTTTTT. Translation gives CASSSTGMNEKLFF.

The V gene is TRBV30, the J gene TRBJ1-1; D unclear. Per germline, CDR1 GTSNPN and CDR2 SVGIG (reference sequence). CDR3 length: 12 amino acids. V lost 4 bases and J 7 bases, leaving 13 bases between the germline ends. The CDR3 spells CAWIPSCCEAFF. The DNA of the CDR3 is TGTGCCTGGATACCGTCCTGCTGTGAAGCTTTCTTT.

This clonotype was detected ten times or more. The chain carries TRBV30 and TRBJ2-3; D gene unclear. Germline V gene sequence: CDR1 GTSNPN, CDR2 SVGIG (reference sequence). The CDR3 covers 15 residues. The V end lost 1 base, the J end lost 2 bases, and 13 bases lay between the germline ends. CDR3 protein: CAWSDGYSDTDTQYF. The CDR3 coding sequence is TGTGCCTGGAGTGATGGGTATTCCGACACAGATACGCAGTATTTT.

V is TRBV19 and J is TRBJ2-7; TRBD2 aligns across 10 bases. The CDR3 runs 17 residues. V lost 3 bases, J lost 3 bases, and 11 bases stayed unmatched. Germline CDR1 LNHDA, CDR2 SQIVND (reference sequence). CDR3 in DNA: TGTGCCAGTAGTATTCGAGGGGGACTAGCGATAATCTACGAGCAGTACTTC. This encodes CASSIRGGLAIIYEQYF. The entire variable domain, with the rest obtained from reference TRBV19 and TRBJ2-7, is as follows: DGGITQSPKYLFRKEGQNVTLSCEQNLNHDAMYWYRQDPGQGLRLIYYSQIVNDFQKGDIAEGYSVSREKKESFPLTVTSAQKNPTAFYLCASSIRGGLAIIYEQYFGPGTRLTVT.

This clonotype has ten or more counts. The chain couples TRBV2 to TRBJ2-5, with 8 bases fitting TRBD2. The V and J ends lost 7 bases and 3 bases, in that order; junction bases with no gene match: 10. Germline V gene lookup returns CDR1 SNHLY and CDR2 FYNNEI. The CDR3 totals 15 residues. The CDR3 region is CASNYIWTSKETQYF. CDR3 coding DNA: TGTGCCAGCAACTATATATGGACTAGCAAAGAGACCCAGTACTTC. The complete variable domain, with remaining parts taken from reference TRBV2 and TRBJ2-5, reads EPEVTQTPSHQVTQMGQEVILRCVPISNHLYFYWYRQILGQKVEFLVSFYNNEISEKSEIFDDQFSVERPDGSNFTLKIRSTKLEDSAMYFCASNYIWTSKETQYFGPGTRLLVL.